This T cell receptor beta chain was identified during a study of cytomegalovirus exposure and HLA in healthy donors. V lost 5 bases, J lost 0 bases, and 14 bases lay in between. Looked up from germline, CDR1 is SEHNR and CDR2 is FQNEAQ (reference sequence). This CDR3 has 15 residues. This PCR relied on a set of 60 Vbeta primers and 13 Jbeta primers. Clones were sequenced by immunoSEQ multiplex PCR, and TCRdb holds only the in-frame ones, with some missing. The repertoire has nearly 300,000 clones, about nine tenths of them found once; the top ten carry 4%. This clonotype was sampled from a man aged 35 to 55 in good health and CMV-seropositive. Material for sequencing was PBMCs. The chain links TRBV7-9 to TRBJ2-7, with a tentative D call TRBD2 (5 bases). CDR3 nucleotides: TGTGCCAGCAGCCTCAAAGCGGCCCGCTCCTACGAGCAGTACTTC. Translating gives CASSLKAARSYEQYF.